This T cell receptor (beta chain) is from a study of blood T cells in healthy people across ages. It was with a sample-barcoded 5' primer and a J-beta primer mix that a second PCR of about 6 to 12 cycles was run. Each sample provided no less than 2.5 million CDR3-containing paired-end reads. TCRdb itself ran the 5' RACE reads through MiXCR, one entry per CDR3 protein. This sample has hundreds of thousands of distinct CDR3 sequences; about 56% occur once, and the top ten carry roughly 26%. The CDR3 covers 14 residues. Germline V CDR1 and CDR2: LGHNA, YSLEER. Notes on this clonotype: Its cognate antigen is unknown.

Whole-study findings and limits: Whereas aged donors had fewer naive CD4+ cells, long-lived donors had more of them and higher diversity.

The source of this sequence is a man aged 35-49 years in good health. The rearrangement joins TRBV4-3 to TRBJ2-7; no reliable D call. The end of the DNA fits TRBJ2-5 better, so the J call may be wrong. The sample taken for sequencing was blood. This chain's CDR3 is CASSQGLFSETQYF. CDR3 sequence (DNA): TGCGCCAGCAGCCAAGGTCTGTTCTCAGAGACCCAGTACTTC.